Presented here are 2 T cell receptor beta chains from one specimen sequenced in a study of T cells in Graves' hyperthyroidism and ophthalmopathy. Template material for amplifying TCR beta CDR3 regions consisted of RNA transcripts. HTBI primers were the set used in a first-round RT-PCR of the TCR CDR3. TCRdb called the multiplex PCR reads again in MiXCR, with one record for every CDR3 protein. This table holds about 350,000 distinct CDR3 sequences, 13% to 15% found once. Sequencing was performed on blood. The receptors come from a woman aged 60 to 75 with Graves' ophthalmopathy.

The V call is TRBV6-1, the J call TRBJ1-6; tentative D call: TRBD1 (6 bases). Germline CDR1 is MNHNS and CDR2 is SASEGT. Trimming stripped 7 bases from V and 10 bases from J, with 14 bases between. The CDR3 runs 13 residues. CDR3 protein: CASTQGRWSPLHF. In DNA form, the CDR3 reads TGTGCCAGCACACAGGGCCGATGGTCACCCCTCCACTTT.

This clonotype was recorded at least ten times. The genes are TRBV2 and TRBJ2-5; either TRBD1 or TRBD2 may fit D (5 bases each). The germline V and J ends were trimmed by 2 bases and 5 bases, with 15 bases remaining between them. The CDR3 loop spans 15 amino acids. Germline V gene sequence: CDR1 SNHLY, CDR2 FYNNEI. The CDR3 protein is CASSELATWGETQYF. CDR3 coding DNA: TGTGCCAGCAGTGAACTGGCTACCTGGGGGGAGACCCAGTACTTC. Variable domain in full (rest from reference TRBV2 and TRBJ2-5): EPEVTQTPSHQVTQMGQEVILRCVPISNHLYFYWYRQILGQKVEFLVSFYNNEISEKSEIFDDQFSVERPDGSNFTLKIRSTKLEDSAMYFCASSELATWGETQYFGPGTRLLVL.